The 31 T cell receptor beta chains listed next were all sequenced from one sample in a study of T cells in Graves' hyperthyroidism and ophthalmopathy (dated by TCRdb to about 2019). To prepare the library, multiplex PCR was applied. The data were produced on an Illumina HiSeq 2000. The TCR beta CDR3 regions were amplified from RNA transcripts. A first-round RT-PCR of the TCR CDR3 used the HTBI primer set with the Qiagen OneStep RT-PCR kit. The public reads were reanalyzed by TCRdb: fastp trimming at Q25, MiXCR alignment, in-frame beta chains only. Each entry merges the rows of one CDR3 protein and shows their most common DNA and genes. The sample table holds roughly 300,000 distinct CDR3 sequences, of which 20% to 30% were seen once. Of the sample, about 25% falls within the top ten clones. The sequencing input was blood. The receptors come from a man aged 40-55 years with Graves' hyperthyroidism that later progressed to Graves' ophthalmopathy.

This clonotype was recorded at least ten times. A junction end diverges from the germline sequence, so it may reflect a read error. The chain combines TRBV7-2 with TRBJ2-2; 8 bases align to TRBD1. The CDR3 has 16 amino acids. CDR1 and CDR2 (germline): SGHTA, FQGNSA. The CDR3 loop reads CASSLAGTGRTGELFF. CDR3 DNA: TGTGCCAGCAGCCTAGCAGGGACAGGTCGCACCGGGGAGCTGTTTTTT.

This clonotype was recorded many times. This chain uses TRBV3-1 with TRBJ2-2; D gene ambiguous. This CDR3 has 13 amino acids. The ends were cut back, 3 bases at V and 8 bases at J, with 10 bases in the middle. Germline CDR1 LGHDT, CDR2 YNNKEL (reference sequence). CDR3 amino acids: CASSHSFSGELFF. Here the CDR3 DNA reads TGTGCCAGCAGCCATTCTTTCTCGGGGGAGCTGTTTTTT.

The chain uses TRBV6-1 and TRBJ1-1, with 7 bases lining up with TRBD1. V was pared by 3 bases and J by 5 bases, with 18 bases of the junction left unmatched. The CDR3 loop spans 18 amino acids. Germline CDR1 is MNHNS and CDR2 is SASEGT. This CDR3 is CASSDFVGQARGGTEAFF. CDR3 in DNA: TGTGCCAGCAGTGATTTCGTTGGACAGGCCCGCGGAGGGACTGAAGCTTTCTTT.

In its sample, this clonotype was seen many times. This chain uses TRBV12-3 or TRBV12-4 with TRBJ2-7, with no clear D. The V gene lost 3 bases and the J gene lost 3 bases, with 15 bases spanning the gap. This CDR3 spans 15 amino acids. CDR3 DNA sequence: TGTGCCAGCAGTTTTTATAGACAAAAACACTACGAGCAGTACTTC. Its translation: CASSFYRQKHYEQYF.

V is TRBV5-1 and J is TRBJ1-1; weak D call: TRBD1 (5 bases). Per germline, CDR1 SGHRS and CDR2 YFSETQ. This CDR3 comprises 14 residues. The V end lost 4 bases, the J end lost 1 base, and 11 bases lay between the germline ends. This CDR3 reads CASSLTVRNTEAFF. The CDR3 DNA reads as TGCGCCAGCAGCCTGACAGTAAGGAACACTGAAGCTTTCTTT. Using reference TRBV5-1 and TRBJ1-1 for the parts outside the CDR3, the full variable domain is KAGVTQTPRYLIKTRGQQVTLSCSPISGHRSVSWYQQTPGQGLQFLFEYFSETQRNKGNFPGRFSGRQFSNSRSEMNVSTLELGDSALYLCASSLTVRNTEAFFGQGTRLTVV.

This clonotype was seen at least ten times. The genes are TRBV28 and TRBJ1-5; possibly TRBD1 for D (6 bases). The germline CDR1 and CDR2 sequences are MDHEN and SYDVKM. The CDR3 loop spans 13 amino acids. V lost 5 bases, J lost 10 bases, and 15 bases lay in between. The CDR3 is CASSPTTGLPQHF. CDR3 bases: TGTGCCAGCAGTCCAACGACAGGTCTACCCCAGCATTTT.

This clonotype was recorded at least ten times. The rearrangement joins TRBV7-2 to TRBJ2-7, with 9 bases fitting TRBD1. The germline CDR1 and CDR2 sequences are SGHTA and FQGNSA. The V gene end was trimmed by 0 bases and the J gene end by 4 bases; junction bases not matched to a gene: 4. This CDR3 is 15 amino acids long. The CDR3 DNA is TGTGCCAGCAGCTTAGCCGGGACAGGGCGGTACGAGCAGTACTTC. It specifies CASSLAGTGRYEQYF.

This clonotype was seen ten or more times. The gene calls are TRBV7-8 and TRBJ2-2; D is undetermined. Trimming removed 1 base at V and 0 bases at J, with 12 bases between. The CDR3 loop spans 17 amino acids. From germline, CDR1 is SGHVS and CDR2 FQNEAQ. This CDR3 is CASSLEVATTNTGELFF. CDR3 nucleotide sequence: TGTGCCAGCAGCTTAGAGGTCGCGACAACGAACACCGGGGAGCTGTTTTTT.

The chain employs TRBV12-3 or TRBV12-4 and TRBJ1-1, with 8 positions matching TRBD1. This CDR3 has 14 amino acids. J gave up 4 bases and V 6 bases, and 7 bases lay outside the gene matches. CDR3 nucleotide sequence: TGTGCCAGCAGGCGCGGACAGGGAGGCACTGAAGCTTTCTTT. It translates to CASRRGQGGTEAFF.

There are many counts of this clonotype. The rearrangement links TRBV10-3 to TRBJ1-2; a weak D match, TRBD1 (5 bases). Per the germline V gene, CDR1 is ENHRY and CDR2 is SYGVKD. Trimming cost V 5 bases and J 5 bases, with 18 bases left between them. CDR3 length: 15 amino acids. In nucleotides, the CDR3 is TGTGCCATCAGTTCGGGACTCAAAGACGAATATGGCTACACCTTC. Its translation: CAISSGLKDEYGYTF.

To note about this clonotype: This likely comes from a read error, as the CDR3 has no conserved phenylalanine or tryptophan at its end. It is unclear where the CDR3 begins or ends on the DNA, so no DNA is shown, and the CDR3 is as TCRdb lists it. CDR3 sequence: CASRPLAG. The chain joins TRBV11-2 to TRBJ2-7; the table gives TRBD2 as D, unverified against the DNA. The CDR3 extends over 8 residues, inclusive of both ends. Germline CDR1 is SGHAT and CDR2 is FQNNGV.

This clonotype was found many times. V gene TRBV6-1 combines with J gene TRBJ2-7; 9 bases are shared with TRBD2. Germline loops: CDR1 MNHNS, CDR2 SASEGT. The CDR3 extends over 14 amino acids. Trimming cost V 7 bases and J 6 bases; bases outside gene matches: 10. The CDR3 nucleotides are TGTGCCAGCAATGCGCGGGAGGGCCCCTCCGAGCAGTACTTC. Its translation: CASNAREGPSEQYF.

The V call is TRBV20-1, the J call TRBJ1-3, with a weak D call TRBD1 (5 bases). This CDR3 has 13 amino acids. CDR1 is DFQATT and CDR2 is SNEGSKA in the germline V gene (reference sequence). Between the trimmed V and J ends, which lost 3 bases and 2 bases, there was a span of 8 bases. Here the CDR3 reads CSASGGAGNTIYF. As DNA, the CDR3 is TGCAGTGCTAGCGGAGGGGCTGGAAACACCATATATTTT.

This clonotype appeared many times. The rearrangement links TRBV7-3 to TRBJ2-7; 8 nucleotides agree with TRBD2. Germline-derived CDR1 and CDR2 are SGHTA and FQGTGA. The CDR3 contains 15 residues. Losses at the gene ends were 5 bases for V and 2 bases for J; bases not matched to a gene: 8. The DNA of the CDR3 is TGTGCCAGCAGCATCGCGGGAGGAGGACCCTACGAGCAGTACTTC. This codes for CASSIAGGGPYEQYF.

The V gene is TRBV6-1, the J gene TRBJ2-5, with TRBD2 matching over 14 bases. Germline CDR1 MNHNS, CDR2 SASEGT. V lost 3 bases to trimming and J lost 3 bases; unmatched junction nucleotides: 9. The CDR3 is 18 residues long. CDR3 DNA: TGTGCCAGCAGTGAGGGGACTAGCGGGAGTCCGTGGGAAGAGACCCAGTACTTC. Translating it yields CASSEGTSGSPWEETQYF.

This clonotype was recorded at least ten times. The genes are TRBV19 and TRBJ2-2; 10 positions match TRBD2. The CDR3 is 17 residues long. With 6 bases clipped from V and 2 bases from J, the junction kept 9 bases outside the gene matches. The V gene's germline CDR1 is LNHDA and CDR2 SQIVND (reference sequence). The CDR3 region has the DNA TGTGCCAGTAGCACGGGACTAGCGAGCTCAAACACCGGGGAGCTGTTTTTT. Amino acid sequence: CASSTGLASSNTGELFF.

This clonotype was seen a single time. The chain recombines TRBV20-1 with TRBJ2-2, with 8 bases fitting TRBD1. Germline assignment: CDR1 DFQATT and CDR2 SNEGSKA (reference sequence). The trim removed 4 bases at V and 1 base at J, leaving 2 bases unmatched. This CDR3 has 14 amino acids. The CDR3 nucleotides read TGCAGTGCTACCGGGACAGGGAACACCGGGGAGCTGTTTTTT. Its protein product is CSATGTGNTGELFF.

This clonotype was seen at least ten times. CDR3 protein: CASTPTGGYQPQHF. The CDR3 DNA follows: TGTGCCAGTACCCCGACAGGGGGTTATCAGCCCCAGCATTTT. This chain uses TRBV19 with TRBJ1-5, with TRBD1 identical over 9 bases. Germline V gene sequence: CDR1 LNHDA, CDR2 SQIVND (reference sequence). The J segment lost 5 bases and the V segment lost 7 bases, leaving 6 bases of the junction unmatched. The CDR3 loop spans 14 amino acids.

This clonotype was seen more than once but under ten times. The DNA for the CDR3 is TGTGCCAGCAGTGAGGGGCGGATGGGGGAGACCCAGTACTTC. The encoded protein is CASSEGRMGETQYF. This rearrangement joins TRBV6-1 to TRBJ2-5, with D possibly being TRBD1 (5 bases). The V and J ends lost 3 bases and 5 bases respectively, with 13 bases between them. The CDR3 is made up of 14 amino acids. Per the germline V gene, CDR1 is MNHNS and CDR2 is SASEGT.

This clonotype was picked up one time. This rearrangement joins TRBV29-1 to TRBJ1-2, with D maybe TRBD1 (6 bases). Germline V gene data show CDR1 as SQVTM and CDR2 as ANQGSEA. CDR3 size: 15 residues. Deletions cut 4 bases from V and 6 bases from J, with 21 bases between. CDR3 sequence (DNA): TGCAGCGTTGGACAGGCTGGGATCCTTCGCGATGGCTACACCTTC. Translating gives CSVGQAGILRDGYTF. Combining the CDR3 with reference TRBV29-1 and TRBJ1-2 gives the whole variable domain SAVISQKPSRDICQRGTSLTIQCQVDSQVTMMFWYRQQPGQSLTLIATANQGSEATYESGFVIDKFPISRPNLTFSTLTVSNMSPEDSSIYLCSVGQAGILRDGYTFGSGTRLTVV.

This clonotype was observed at least ten times. This chain links TRBV20-1 with TRBJ2-2; D gene uncertain. The CDR3 sequence is 11 residues long. Germline values: CDR1 DFQATT, CDR2 SNEGSKA (reference sequence). Between the trimmed V and J ends, which lost 5 bases and 5 bases, there was a span of 6 bases. The CDR3 here is CSAVETGELFF. The CDR3 DNA is TGCAGTGCTGTTGAGACCGGGGAGCTGTTTTTT.

This clonotype was seen many times. The chain is built from TRBV13 and TRBJ1-5; 7 bases agree with TRBD1. Trimming cost V 6 bases and J 2 bases; bases outside gene matches: 4. The CDR3 contains 14 residues. The V gene's germline CDR1 is PRHDT and CDR2 FYEKMQ (reference sequence). The CDR3 loop is CASSLGQRNQPQHF. The CDR3 nucleotides are TGTGCCAGCAGTTTGGGACAGCGCAATCAGCCCCAGCATTTT.

This clonotype was seen repeatedly, ten times or more. The CDR3: CSVELAGVETQYF. In DNA form, the CDR3 reads TGCAGCGTCGAACTAGCGGGAGTGGAGACCCAGTACTTC. The chain is built from TRBV29-1 and TRBJ2-5; the match to TRBD2 covers 11 bases. J gave up 5 bases and V 6 bases, and 5 bases lay outside the gene matches. The CDR3 consists of 13 residues. The germline V gene has CDR1 SQVTM and CDR2 ANQGSEA.

This clonotype was recorded at least ten times. V and J are TRBV20-1 and TRBJ2-2; D is unclear. The CDR3 runs 13 residues. The V and J ends lost 5 bases and 2 bases respectively, with 9 bases between them. CDR1 is DFQATT, CDR2 SNEGSKA, per germline (reference sequence). DNA of the CDR3: TGCAGTGCTTCACGACCTAACACCGGGGAGCTGTTTTTT. Translated, it gives CSASRPNTGELFF.

This clonotype was counted many times. The V call is TRBV28, the J call TRBJ2-5, with 7 bases that match TRBD1. J lost 5 bases, V lost 5 bases, and 11 bases had no gene match. The CDR3 has 15 amino acids. Germline values: CDR1 MDHEN, CDR2 SYDVKM. CDR3 sequence: CASSPIDRVEETQYF. CDR3 coding DNA: TGTGCCAGCAGTCCAATCGACAGGGTTGAGGAGACCCAGTACTTC.

The genes are TRBV7-2 and TRBJ2-7; no clear D. Germline values: CDR1 SGHTA, CDR2 FQGNSA. The length of the CDR3 is 13 residues. V gave up 7 bases and J gave up 3 bases, with 13 bases separating them. CDR3 sequence reads: CASMGSSNYEQYF. In nucleotides, the CDR3 is TGTGCCAGCATGGGTAGCTCCAACTACGAGCAGTACTTC.

This clonotype was seen ten or more times. The V call is TRBV20-1, the J call TRBJ1-5, with a weak D call TRBD1 (5 bases). The germline gives CDR1 DFQATT, CDR2 SNEGSKA (reference sequence). Trimming shortened V by 5 bases and J by 0 bases, and 11 bases separated the two germline ends. There are 14 residues in the CDR3. CDR3: CSASGLYSNQPQHF. The CDR3 DNA reads TGCAGTGCTTCGGGGCTCTATAGCAATCAGCCCCAGCATTTT.

Many counts were recorded for this clonotype. This chain links TRBV12-3 or TRBV12-4 with TRBJ1-1; tentatively, D is TRBD1 (5 bases). With 7 bases removed from V and 5 bases from J, the gap between germline ends came to 14 bases. The CDR3 contains 13 residues. The CDR3 DNA reads TGTGCCAGCAACCGGGACCCAAAGACTGAAGCTTTCTTT. Translating it yields CASNRDPKTEAFF.

CDR3 protein: CASSSGQVNGYGYTF. The CDR3 DNA follows: TGTGCCAGCAGTTCCGGACAGGTTAATGGCTATGGCTACACCTTC. The gene calls are TRBV6-2 or TRBV6-3 and TRBJ1-2, with 7 nucleotides matching TRBD1. CDR1 MNHEY and CDR2 SVGEGT come from the germline V gene. The trim removed 4 bases at V and 4 bases at J, leaving 9 bases unmatched. The CDR3 extends over 15 amino acids.

This clonotype was seen at least ten times. This sequence joins TRBV2 and TRBJ2-2; D possibly corresponds to TRBD2 (6 bases). The CDR3 is 12 residues long. Germline assignment: CDR1 SNHLY and CDR2 FYNNEI. Between the trimmed V and J ends, which lost 7 bases and 6 bases, there was a span of 9 bases. CDR3: CASTTGAGELFF. The CDR3 DNA sequence: TGTGCCAGCACCACGGGGGCCGGGGAGCTGTTTTTT.

The chain is built from TRBV6-2 or TRBV6-3 and TRBJ1-5, with D uncertain. The CDR3 spans 16 residues. The germline V and J ends were trimmed by 0 bases and 6 bases, with 15 bases remaining between them. Looked up from germline, CDR1 is MNHEY and CDR2 is SVGEGT. For the CDR3, the DNA is TGTGCCAGCAGTTACTCGTCGGCCATGCTCGGTCAGCCCCAGCATTTT. This codes for CASSYSSAMLGQPQHF.